Listed here is a single TCR beta chain. The antigen remains unidentified. A much larger clone differs from this one at a single base, so this may be a read error. The sample originates from a study of CD8 T cells in ankylosing spondylitis. Study-level findings and limits: Some of these motif variants have turned up before, in reports on reactive arthritis synovial fluid and blood. The authors found the disease-linked clones to be CD8+ and relatively rare in peripheral blood. Reportedly, disease-linked clones are significantly enriched in ankylosing spondylitis patients' matched synovial fluid.

V was shortened by 6 bases and J by 3 bases, with 5 bases between the two germline ends. Per the germline V gene, CDR1 is SNHLY and CDR2 is FYNNEI. The CDR3 runs 11 residues. A quantitative 5'-RACE method, one with molecular barcodes, was used to make TCR beta libraries. Using its own MiXCR run on the 5' RACE reads, TCRdb lists one record per CDR3 protein. The sample records a few hundred thousand distinct CDR3 sequences, about 24% being singletons. The rearrangement joins TRBV2 to TRBJ1-2, with D uncertain. The TCR sequence derives from a male donor with ankylosing spondylitis or in good health (not recorded which). Sequencing used blood, either unsorted or a sorted T cell fraction (not recorded which). CDR3 loop: CASSDDYGYTF. The CDR3 nucleotides read TGTGCCAGCAGCGACGACTATGGCTACACCTTC.